Below are 5 T cell receptor beta chains sequenced from a single sample in a study of neoadjuvant anti-PD-1 for oral cavity cancer. Produced via immunoSEQ multiplex PCR; TCRdb's table is partial and in-frame only. Of 6,000 to 7,000 clones in the sample, around 45% are singletons; the top ten hold around 26%. This material consisted of tumor tissue, taken before nivolumab (anti-PD-1) treatment. Source of these receptors: a person aged 35 to 85 with oral cavity squamous cell carcinoma.

The chain is built from TRBV9 and TRBJ2-7; D gene ambiguous. The CDR3 has 14 amino acids. V was clipped by 0 bases and J by 6 bases, with 13 bases between them. Germline values: CDR1 SGDLS, CDR2 YYNGEE. The DNA of the CDR3 is TGTGCCAGCAGCGTAGGTCCCCTTCCCGTCGAGCAGTACTTC. Its translation: CASSVGPLPVEQYF.

As for this clone: Other nucleotide sequences in the sample specify the same CDR3. The CDR3 nucleotides are TGTGCCAGCAGCTTAGGGAGGGATCAGCCCCAGCATTTT. Protein sequence: CASSLGRDQPQHF. The chain is built from TRBV13 and TRBJ1-5; D is unresolved. CDR3 size: 13 residues. The V and J ends lost 0 bases and 5 bases respectively, with 5 bases between them. Per germline, CDR1 PRHDT and CDR2 FYEKMQ (reference sequence). Based on the CDR3 plus reference TRBV13 and TRBJ1-5, the full variable domain is AAGVIQSPRHLIKEKRETATLKCYPIPRHDTVYWYQQGPGQDPQFLISFYEKMQSDKGSIPDRFSAQQFSDYHSELNMSSLELGDSALYFCASSLGRDQPQHFGDGTRLSIL.

In its sample, this clone was seen a few times. The rearrangement uses TRBV5-5 and TRBJ1-1; 8 bases align to TRBD1. The CDR3 spans 13 residues. CDR1 is SGHKS and CDR2 is YYEKEE in the germline V gene (reference sequence). The J segment lost 9 bases and the V segment lost 4 bases, leaving 8 bases of the junction unmatched. In DNA, the CDR3 is TGTGCCAGCAGCCCCCCAGGGGGCGCTCAAGCTTTCTTT. The encoded protein is CASSPPGGAQAFF.

The chain employs TRBV18 and TRBJ2-3; tentatively, D is TRBD1 (6 bases). V lost 3 bases to trimming and J lost 2 bases, with 12 bases between them. The length of the CDR3 is 15 residues. CDR1 and CDR2 (germline): KGHSH, LQKENI. The CDR3 reads CASSPSQGHTDTQYF. The CDR3 DNA sequence: TGTGCCAGCTCACCGTCCCAGGGACACACAGATACGCAGTATTTT.

This rearrangement joins TRBV5-6 to TRBJ1-6; 9 bases match TRBD1. The CDR3 is made up of 15 amino acids. Trimming cost V 3 bases and J 7 bases; bases outside gene matches: 5. Per the germline V gene, CDR1 is SGHDT and CDR2 is YYEEEE. The CDR3: CASSSGTGINSPLHF. In DNA, the CDR3 is TGTGCCAGCAGCTCCGGGACAGGGATCAATTCACCCCTCCACTTT.